What follows are 23 T cell receptor beta chains derived from one specimen sequenced in a study of graft-versus-host responses after intestinal transplantation. Produced via immunoSEQ multiplex PCR; TCRdb's table is partial and in-frame only. The profile shows about 120,000 clones, 85% to 95% of them singletons. No antigen has been identified for these receptors. Sequenced here: unstimulated CD8+ T cells sorted from spleen or lymph node cells, sampled before intestinal transplant. The origin of the receptors is a human donor who received an intestinal transplant.

The gene calls are TRBV5-6 and TRBJ1-5; no clear D gene. Germline V CDR1 and CDR2: SGHDT, YYEEEE. V was cut by 2 bases and J by 5 bases, with 5 bases left in between. The CDR3 covers 12 residues. The CDR3 bases are TGTGCCAGCAGCTTAGGCGATCAGCCCCAGCATTTT. Amino acids: CASSLGDQPQHF.

This rearrangement joins TRBV9 to TRBJ2-7; D is perhaps TRBD2 (6 bases). The germline V and J ends were trimmed by 3 bases and 0 bases, with 16 bases remaining between them. This CDR3 has 16 amino acids. Germline lookup yields CDR1 SGDLS and CDR2 YYNGEE. The CDR3 here is CASSARDSSYSYEQYF. The DNA for the CDR3 is TGTGCCAGCAGCGCGCGGGACTCTAGCTACTCCTACGAGCAGTACTTC.

J is TRBJ2-7 and V is TRBV4-1; a weak D match, TRBD2 (6 bases). V dropped 2 bases and J dropped 2 bases, with 13 bases sitting between them. Germline V gene data show CDR1 as MGHRA and CDR2 as YSYEKL. This CDR3 is 15 amino acids long. The CDR3 loop reads CASSQPTRRAYEQYF. The CDR3 region has the DNA TGCGCCAGCAGCCAACCGACTAGGCGCGCCTACGAGCAGTACTTC.

V gene TRBV7-2 combines with J gene TRBJ2-1; D unresolved. The germline V gene has CDR1 SGHTA and CDR2 FQGNSA. Deletions cut 2 bases from V and 8 bases from J, with 7 bases between. The CDR3 loop spans 12 amino acids. For the CDR3, the DNA is TGTGCCAGCAGCTTATTGAGTGATGAGCAGTTCTTC. It translates to CASSLLSDEQFF.

The chain combines TRBV4-3 with TRBJ1-2, with TRBD1 identical over 9 bases. Germline trimming cut 3 bases from V and 6 bases from J; bases unmatched to any gene: 14. Germline V gene data show CDR1 as LGHNA and CDR2 as YSLEER. The CDR3 runs 17 residues. This CDR3 is CASSQAGPGTGRDGYTF. As DNA, the CDR3 is TGCGCCAGCAGCCAGGCGGGCCCCGGGACAGGGAGAGATGGCTACACCTTC.

Written as DNA, the CDR3 is TGTGCCTGGAGCCATTATGGTGAAGCTTTCTTT. Protein: CAWSHYGEAFF. V gene TRBV30 combines with J gene TRBJ1-1; D gene ambiguous. Germline V gene data show CDR1 as GTSNPN and CDR2 as SVGIG (reference sequence). The CDR3 loop spans 11 amino acids. Between the trimmed V and J ends, which lost 3 bases and 7 bases, there was a span of 9 bases.

The chain employs TRBV5-6 and TRBJ2-5, with D perhaps TRBD1 (6 bases). V was cut by 0 bases and J by 3 bases, with 15 bases left in between. The CDR3 is made up of 16 amino acids. Per germline, CDR1 SGHDT and CDR2 YYEEEE. CDR3 nucleotides: TGTGCCAGCAGCTTGGTGGTCCCAACAGGGAAAGAGACCCAGTACTTC. Protein sequence: CASSLVVPTGKETQYF.

The chain uses TRBV20-1 and TRBJ2-1, with TRBD1 identical over 9 bases. Trimming removed 6 bases from V and 14 bases from J; junction bases left unmatched: 5. Germline values: CDR1 DFQATT, CDR2 SNEGSKA (reference sequence). The CDR3 has 10 amino acids. The CDR3 DNA reads TGCAGTGCGACCCGGGACAGGGAGTTCTTC. The encoded protein is CSATRDREFF.

The rearrangement uses TRBV5-8 and TRBJ1-1, with D tentatively TRBD1 (6 bases). Trimming removed 3 bases at V and 0 bases at J, with 6 bases between. The V gene's germline CDR1 is SGHTS and CDR2 YDEGEE. The CDR3 extends over 13 amino acids. The CDR3 here is CASSWDMNTEAFF. The CDR3 DNA sequence: TGTGCCAGCAGCTGGGACATGAACACTGAAGCTTTCTTT.

This chain connects TRBV29-1 to TRBJ2-2; D is undetermined. Germline CDR1 is SQVTM and CDR2 is ANQGSEA. CDR3 length: 15 residues. V lost 5 bases, J lost 0 bases, and 13 bases lay in between. The CDR3 coding sequence is TGCAGCGTTCAAATCCTAGGTTCGAACACCGGGGAGCTGTTTTTT. This gives the protein CSVQILGSNTGELFF.

This clone came up a few times. The V gene is TRBV18, the J gene TRBJ2-7, with unresolved D. V shed 4 bases and J shed 5 bases, with 18 bases lying between them. The CDR3 is 15 amino acids. The germline V gene has CDR1 KGHSH and CDR2 LQKENI. DNA for the CDR3: TGTGCCAGCTCACGCCCCGGGCCCAGAGTCCACGAGCAGTACTTC. Residues: CASSRPGPRVHEQYF.

V usage is TRBV7-8 and J usage is TRBJ1-1; TRBD1 is a possible D gene (5 bases). The V end lost 4 bases, the J end lost 11 bases, and 17 bases lay between the germline ends. Germline V gives CDR1 SGHVS, CDR2 FQNEAQ. The CDR3 runs to 13 residues. The CDR3 protein is CASSSEPGREAFF. In nucleotides, the CDR3 is TGTGCCAGCAGCTCCGAACCGGGACGAGAGGCTTTCTTT.

The chain employs TRBV2 and TRBJ1-2; D is ambiguous. The CDR3 sequence is 14 residues long. The germline V gene has CDR1 SNHLY and CDR2 FYNNEI. The V and J ends lost 2 bases and 4 bases respectively, with 11 bases between them. CDR3: CASSEKGVGYGYTF. Here the CDR3 DNA reads TGTGCCAGCAGTGAAAAAGGCGTCGGCTATGGCTACACCTTC. The full variable domain, with the rest looked up from reference TRBV2 and TRBJ1-2, is EPEVTQTPSHQVTQMGQEVILRCVPISNHLYFYWYRQILGQKVEFLVSFYNNEISEKSEIFDDQFSVERPDGSNFTLKIRSTKLEDSAMYFCASSEKGVGYGYTFGSGTRLTVV.

This clone occurred once. This sequence joins TRBV4-3 and TRBJ2-7; D uncertain. V was pared by 1 base and J by 2 bases, with 6 bases between. The CDR3 sequence is 13 residues long. Germline V CDR1 and CDR2: LGHNA, YSLEER. In nucleotides, the CDR3 is TGCGCCAGCAGCCAAGTAGGAGCCTACGAGCAGTACTTC. Translated: CASSQVGAYEQYF.

The chain carries TRBV7-9 and TRBJ2-1; D gene ambiguous. The V and J ends lost 5 bases and 6 bases respectively, with 14 bases between them. This CDR3 contains 14 residues. Germline-derived CDR1 and CDR2 are SEHNR and FQNEAQ (reference sequence). The CDR3 coding sequence is TGTGCCAGCAGCCCGACCACATTGGGCAATGAGCAGTTCTTC. Protein product: CASSPTTLGNEQFF.

The chain couples TRBV7-2 to TRBJ2-7, with TRBD2 identical over 8 bases. V shed 5 bases, J shed 6 bases, and the junction held 9 bases outside the gene matches. Per the germline V gene, CDR1 is SGHTA and CDR2 is FQGNSA. The CDR3 extends over 14 amino acids. CDR3 coding DNA: TGTGCCAGCAGCCCACATGGGACTAGTGGCGAGCAGTACTTC. Translation: CASSPHGTSGEQYF.

This clone showed up just once. The chain recombines TRBV7-2 with TRBJ2-3; D perhaps matches TRBD1 (5 bases). The V end lost 5 bases, the J end lost 0 bases, and 12 bases lay between the germline ends. The CDR3 has 15 residues. Germline CDR1 SGHTA, CDR2 FQGNSA. CDR3 residues: CASSVGASSTDTQYF. Here the CDR3 DNA reads TGTGCCAGCAGCGTAGGGGCATCTAGCACAGATACGCAGTATTTT. Filled out from reference TRBV7-2 and TRBJ2-3, the complete variable domain reads GAGVSQSPSNKVTEKGKDVELRCDPISGHTALYWYRQSLGQGLEFLIYFQGNSAPDKSGLPSDRFSAERTGGSVSTLTIQRTQQEDSAVYLCASSVGASSTDTQYFGPGTRLTVL.

The V call is TRBV27, the J call TRBJ1-5, with D unresolved. This CDR3 contains 15 residues. V lost 0 bases and J lost 4, with 10 bases in between. Germline V gene sequence: CDR1 MNHEY, CDR2 SMNVEV (reference sequence). The CDR3 loop reads CASSLSLLRNQPQHF. In DNA form, the CDR3 reads TGTGCCAGCAGTTTATCGCTGCTAAGGAATCAGCCCCAGCATTTT.

V usage is TRBV28 and J usage is TRBJ2-7; D is unresolved. The CDR3 length is 13 residues. Germline V gene lookup returns CDR1 MDHEN and CDR2 SYDVKM. V lost 5 bases and J lost 3, with 11 bases in between. CDR3 sequence reads: CASSPQVHYEQYF. The CDR3 bases are TGTGCCAGCAGTCCCCAAGTACACTACGAGCAGTACTTC.

This sequence joins TRBV9 and TRBJ2-7; no clear D gene. CDR3 size: 15 residues. Germline V gives CDR1 SGDLS, CDR2 YYNGEE. The V end was cut by 1 base, the J end by 1 base, with 12 bases between. The CDR3 coding sequence is TGTGCCAGCAGCGTATCAGGCCCACCGTCCTACGAGCAGTACTTC. Its protein is CASSVSGPPSYEQYF.

The chain carries TRBV4-3 and TRBJ2-5, with a tentative D call TRBD2 (7 bases). Trimming stripped 4 bases from V and 3 bases from J, with 12 bases between. Germline V CDR1 and CDR2: LGHNA, YSLEER. The CDR3 has 14 residues. The CDR3 nucleotides are TGCGCCAGCAGCCGGGGGGGCGCGAAAGAGACCCAGTACTTC. Protein product: CASSRGGAKETQYF.

The chain recombines TRBV7-9 with TRBJ1-1, with D unresolved. The CDR3 is 12 amino acids. Deletions cut 7 bases from V and 0 bases from J, with 6 bases between. CDR1 and CDR2 (germline): SEHNR, FQNEAQ (reference sequence). Here the CDR3 DNA reads TGTGCCAGCAACTCTATGAACACTGAAGCTTTCTTT. It is translated as CASNSMNTEAFF. Variable domain in full (rest from reference TRBV7-9 and TRBJ1-1): DTGVSQNPRHKITKRGQNVTFRCDPISEHNRLYWYRQTLGQGPEFLTYFQNEAQLEKSRLLSDRFSAERPKGSFSTLEIQRTEQGDSAMYLCASNSMNTEAFFGQGTRLTVV.

The gene calls are TRBV9 and TRBJ2-3; D gene unclear. The CDR3 runs 15 residues. Germline V gene data show CDR1 as SGDLS and CDR2 as YYNGEE. Trimming shortened V by 1 base and J by 2 bases, and 11 bases separated the two germline ends. The CDR3 reads CASSVSSLITDTQYF. In nucleotides, the CDR3 is TGTGCCAGCAGCGTATCCAGCCTTATCACAGATACGCAGTATTTT.